Sequencing of this TCR beta chain was carried out in a study of blood T cell repertoires in COVID-19. Study information: Spain, Italy and the United States supplied samples that represented acute and convalescent COVID-19.

Original processing methods: By means of reference gene primer amplification, nucleated cell counts were estimated. Using immunoSEQ multiplex PCR, the repertoire was profiled, and TCRdb retains in-frame clones only, with some absent. The V and J calls and the clone size are those of that table, but D and trimming were determined from the DNA. The sample includes 230,000 or so clones, around 83% seen only once; the top ten take less than 8.5%. This clone was seen a handful of times. Assignment of participants to cohorts was predicated upon participant-reported clinical history. Germline CDR1 and CDR2: SGDLS and YYNGEE. V lost 2 bases and J lost 6; bases outside the gene matches: 8. The CDR3 sequence is 16 residues long.

Sequencing was carried out using PBMCs or T cells enriched from blood (not recorded which). The receptor comes from a woman aged 45-65 years who had been exposed to COVID-19. The genes are TRBV9 and TRBJ1-6; the match to TRBD1 covers 7 bases. This chain's CDR3 is CASSVTPGGGNSPLHF. As DNA, the CDR3 is TGTGCCAGCAGCGTCACCCCAGGGGGAGGTAATTCACCCCTCCACTTT.